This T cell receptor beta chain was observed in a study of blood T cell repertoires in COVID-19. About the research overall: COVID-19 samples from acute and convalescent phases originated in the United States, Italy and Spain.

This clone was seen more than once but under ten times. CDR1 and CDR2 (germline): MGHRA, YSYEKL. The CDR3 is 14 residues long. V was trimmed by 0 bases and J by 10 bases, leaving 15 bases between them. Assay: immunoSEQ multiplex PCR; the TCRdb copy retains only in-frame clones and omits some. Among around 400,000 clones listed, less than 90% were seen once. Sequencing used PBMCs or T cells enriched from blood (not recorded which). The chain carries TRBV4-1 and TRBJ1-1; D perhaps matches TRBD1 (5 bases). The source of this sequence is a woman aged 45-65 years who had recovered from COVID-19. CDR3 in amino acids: CASSQDTRVVVAFF. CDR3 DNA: TGCGCCAGCAGCCAAGATACCAGGGTCGTTGTAGCTTTCTTT.